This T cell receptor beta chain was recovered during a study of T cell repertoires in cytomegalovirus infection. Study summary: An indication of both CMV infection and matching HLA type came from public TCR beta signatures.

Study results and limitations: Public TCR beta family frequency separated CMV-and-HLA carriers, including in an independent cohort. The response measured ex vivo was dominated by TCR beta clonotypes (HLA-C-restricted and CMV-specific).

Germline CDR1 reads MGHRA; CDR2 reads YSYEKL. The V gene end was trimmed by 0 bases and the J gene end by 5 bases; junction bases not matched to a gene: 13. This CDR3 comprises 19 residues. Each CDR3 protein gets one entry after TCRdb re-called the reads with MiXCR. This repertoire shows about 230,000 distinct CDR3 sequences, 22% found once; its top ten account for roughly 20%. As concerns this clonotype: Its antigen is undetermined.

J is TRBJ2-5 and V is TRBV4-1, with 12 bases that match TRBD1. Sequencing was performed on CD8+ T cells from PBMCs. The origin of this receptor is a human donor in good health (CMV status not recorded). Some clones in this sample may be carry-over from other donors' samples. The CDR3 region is CASSQETGTGGPREETQYF. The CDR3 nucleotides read TGCGCCAGCAGCCAAGAAACCGGGACAGGGGGCCCCAGGGAGGAGACCCAGTACTTC.